This entry lists 24 T cell receptor beta chains sequenced from one sample in a study of cytomegalovirus exposure and HLA in healthy donors. In the PCR, 60 Vbeta and 13 Jbeta primers were used. Only in-frame clones appear in the TCRdb table, and some are missing; sequencing was by immunoSEQ multiplex PCR. The sample has 160,000 or so clones; about 83% are singletons. Sequencing used PBMCs. Every receptor here comes from a woman younger than 45 in good health and CMV-seronegative.

The chain employs TRBV5-1 and TRBJ2-3; 8 bases align to TRBD2. Germline V gene data show CDR1 as SGHRS and CDR2 as YFSETQ. This CDR3 has 15 residues. V lost 6 bases to trimming and J lost 5 bases; unmatched junction nucleotides: 11. CDR3 sequence (DNA): TGCGCCAGCAATCCCTCGGGACTAGTTATAGATACGCAGTATTTT. Translation: CASNPSGLVIDTQYF.

This clone was seen a single time. The chain is built from TRBV18 and TRBJ2-5; tentative D call: TRBD2 (5 bases). Trimming removed 5 bases at V and 5 bases at J, with 15 bases between. This CDR3 is 14 amino acids long. The germline gives CDR1 KGHSH, CDR2 LQKENI. In DNA, the CDR3 is TGTGCCAGCTCAGTCACCGGGAAACAGGAGACCCAGTACTTC. Protein: CASSVTGKQETQYF. Filled out from reference TRBV18 and TRBJ2-5, the complete variable domain reads NAGVMQNPRHLVRRRGQEARLRCSPMKGHSHVYWYRQLPEEGLKFMVYLQKENIIDESGMPKERFSAEFPKEGPSILRIQQVVRGDSAAYFCASSVTGKQETQYFGPGTRLLVL.

The V gene is TRBV28, the J gene TRBJ1-1; no clear D. Germline CDR1 reads MDHEN; CDR2 reads SYDVKM. The CDR3 extends over 14 amino acids. Trimming removed 8 bases from V and 5 bases from J, with 18 bases in between. CDR3 in amino acids: CASGSTRVGTEAFF. The CDR3 DNA sequence: TGTGCCAGCGGATCGACGAGGGTCGGAACTGAAGCTTTCTTT. Variable domain in full (rest from reference TRBV28 and TRBJ1-1): DVKVTQSSRYLVKRTGEKVFLECVQDMDHENMFWYRQDPGLGLRLIYFSYDVKMKEKGDIPEGYSVSREKKERFSLILESASTNQTSMYLCASGSTRVGTEAFFGQGTRLTVV.

In this sample, this clone turned up once. This rearrangement joins TRBV11-2 to TRBJ2-1; possibly TRBD1 for D (7 bases). CDR3 size: 15 residues. CDR1 is SGHAT and CDR2 is FQNNGV in the germline V gene. V was cut by 1 base and J by 5 bases, with 12 bases left in between. CDR3 in DNA: TGTGCCAGCAGCTTAGGGACAGGAGGGCACAATGAGCAGTTCTTC. Protein sequence: CASSLGTGGHNEQFF.

The genes are TRBV7-9 and TRBJ1-2; D call uncertain. CDR1 is SEHNR and CDR2 is FQNEAQ in the germline V gene (reference sequence). This CDR3 has 14 amino acids. V was clipped by 1 base and J by 7 bases, with 13 bases between them. The CDR3 loop reads CASSLGEKIGGYTF. As DNA, the CDR3 is TGTGCCAGCAGCTTAGGGGAGAAAATCGGTGGCTACACCTTC.

This chain links TRBV2 with TRBJ1-6, with 9 bases aligning to TRBD1. The V gene end was trimmed by 6 bases and the J gene end by 12 bases; junction bases not matched to a gene: 12. Germline CDR1 is SNHLY and CDR2 is FYNNEI. The CDR3 extends over 15 amino acids. The CDR3 nucleotides read TGTGCCAGCAGGGGGCCGGGACAGGGCCCAATACCCCTCCACTTT. It encodes CASRGPGQGPIPLHF.

V is TRBV10-3 and J is TRBJ2-7, with D perhaps matching TRBD2 (6 bases). The CDR3 consists of 16 residues. V was trimmed by 0 bases and J by 7 bases, leaving 19 bases between them. Looked up from germline, CDR1 is ENHRY and CDR2 is SYGVKD. Written as DNA, the CDR3 is TGTGCCATCAGTGAGTCGACCCTGGGAGGTGCCGGTGAGCAGTACTTC. This translates into CAISESTLGGAGEQYF.

The chain carries TRBV5-4 and TRBJ1-2, with D possibly matching TRBD1 (6 bases). CDR1 and CDR2 (germline): SGHNT, YYREEE (reference sequence). The CDR3 has 14 residues. V shed 4 bases and J shed 7 bases, with 17 bases lying between them. CDR3 loop: CASSAGQQAFGYTF. CDR3 nucleotide sequence: TGTGCCAGCAGCGCCGGACAGCAGGCGTTTGGCTACACCTTC.

This clone showed up just a few times. This rearrangement joins TRBV6-5 to TRBJ1-1, with 8 bases lining up with TRBD1. Trimming removed 4 bases from V and 4 bases from J; junction bases left unmatched: 5. Germline CDR1 and CDR2: MNHEY and SVGAGI. This CDR3 contains 14 residues. The CDR3 sequence: CASSSDRGSTEAFF. CDR3 DNA sequence: TGTGCCAGCAGTTCCGACAGGGGTAGCACTGAAGCTTTCTTT.

For this clone: The junction shows a germline mismatch at one end, possibly a read error. The V call is TRBV6-6, the J call TRBJ1-1; D possibly corresponds to TRBD1 (6 bases). The length of the CDR3 is 14 residues. Germline loops: CDR1 MNHNY, CDR2 SVGAGI (reference sequence). This CDR3 reads CASSYSDRPSDAFF. CDR3 sequence (DNA): TGTGCCAGCAGTTACTCGGACAGACCTTCTGATGCTTTCTTT.

The CDR3 region has the DNA TGTGCCAGCAGCCCCCAGGCGGGGAGGGGTCTAAATCAGCCCCAGCATTTT. This encodes CASSPQAGRGLNQPQHF. This chain links TRBV21-1 with TRBJ1-5. TRBV21-1 is flagged as a pseudogene. CDR3 size: 17 residues.

This clone showed up just once. This chain uses TRBV27 with TRBJ1-2; TRBD1 matches at 7 bases. The ends lost 2 bases at V and 4 bases at J; junction bases unmatched: 7. The germline CDR1 and CDR2 sequences are MNHEY and SMNVEV (reference sequence). CDR3 length: 15 amino acids. The CDR3 DNA reads TGTGCCAGCAGTTTAACCTGGGACAGACTCTATGGCTACACCTTC. It yields the protein CASSLTWDRLYGYTF.

J is TRBJ1-1 and V is TRBV9, with 10 bases aligning to TRBD1. This CDR3 region has 17 residues. Germline-derived CDR1 and CDR2 are SGDLS and YYNGEE. Trimming removed 3 bases from V and 4 bases from J; junction bases left unmatched: 12. The CDR3 sequence is CASSDRTGGPLSTEAFF. CDR3 in DNA: TGTGCCAGCAGCGACCGGACAGGGGGACCGCTGAGCACTGAAGCTTTCTTT.

This clone was detected ten times or more. V and J are TRBV19 and TRBJ2-7; 9 bases are a match to TRBD1. With V trimmed by 6 bases and J by 0 bases, 9 bases remained unmatched. Germline V gene lookup returns CDR1 LNHDA and CDR2 SQIVND (reference sequence). The CDR3 is 16 residues long. CDR3 region: CASSPIQGAGSYEQYF. The CDR3 DNA reads as TGTGCCAGTAGCCCAATACAGGGGGCCGGCTCCTACGAGCAGTACTTC.

The chain's CDR3 is CASTSDSNYGYTF. CDR3 nucleotides: TGTGCCAGTACCTCGGACAGCAACTATGGCTACACCTTC. The chain has TRBV19 and TRBJ1-2, with D perhaps matching TRBD1 (6 bases). The V end lost 7 bases, the J end lost 2 bases, and 11 bases lay between the germline ends. The CDR3 has 13 residues. Germline V gene lookup returns CDR1 LNHDA and CDR2 SQIVND (reference sequence).

The chain employs TRBV6-5 and TRBJ2-1, with a tentative D call TRBD2 (6 bases). CDR1 MNHEY and CDR2 SVGAGI come from the germline V gene. The length of the CDR3 is 16 residues. The V gene lost 4 bases and the J gene lost 0 bases, with 13 bases spanning the gap. This chain's CDR3 is CASSLFSGTSYNEQFF. In DNA form, the CDR3 reads TGTGCCAGCAGTTTGTTTAGCGGTACCTCCTACAATGAGCAGTTCTTC.

This chain uses TRBV7-2 with TRBJ2-3, with 8 bases identical to TRBD1. The J segment lost 1 base and the V segment lost 5 bases, leaving 5 bases of the junction unmatched. The CDR3 runs 15 residues. Germline V gene sequence: CDR1 SGHTA, CDR2 FQGNSA. CDR3 residues: CASSAPGQGTDTQYF. DNA of the CDR3: TGTGCCAGCAGCGCACCGGGACAGGGCACAGATACGCAGTATTTT.

V is TRBV11-3 and J is TRBJ2-1, with a possible D match to TRBD1 (6 bases). The germline V and J ends were trimmed by 5 bases and 8 bases, with 22 bases remaining between them. The CDR3 has 16 amino acids. Germline CDR1 reads SGHNT; CDR2 reads YENEEA. In DNA, the CDR3 is TGTGCCAGCAGCCTCCATCCGACAGGTATTGGGGATGAGCAGTTCTTC. This translates into CASSLHPTGIGDEQFF.

This chain connects TRBV6-1 to TRBJ2-1; 11 bases are a match to TRBD2. The J segment lost 5 bases and the V segment lost 2 bases, leaving 14 bases of the junction unmatched. The CDR3 consists of 19 residues. Germline V gives CDR1 MNHNS, CDR2 SASEGT. This CDR3 is CASSEIPSMTSGVHNEQFF. In nucleotides, the CDR3 is TGTGCCAGCAGTGAAATCCCTTCGATGACTAGCGGGGTCCACAATGAGCAGTTCTTC.

Only one count was recorded for this clone. The chain links TRBV19 to TRBJ1-2, with 8 bases matching TRBD1. Germline lookup yields CDR1 LNHDA and CDR2 SQIVND (reference sequence). The CDR3 consists of 17 residues. J was trimmed by 6 bases and V by 6 bases; bases with no gene match: 18. The CDR3 spells CASSNRDRFPDDDGYTF. The DNA for the CDR3 is TGTGCCAGTAGCAACCGGGACAGGTTCCCTGACGACGATGGCTACACCTTC.

This clone came up once. The chain employs TRBV7-9 and TRBJ2-3; unclear D gene. The V end was cut by 4 bases, the J end by 0 bases, with 17 bases between. From germline, CDR1 is SEHNR and CDR2 FQNEAQ (reference sequence). The CDR3 has 17 residues. The CDR3 DNA reads TGTGCCAGCAGCTCTAGTGTAGGAGACGCTAGCACAGATACGCAGTATTTT. Its protein product is CASSSSVGDASTDTQYF.

The J gene is TRBJ2-7, the V gene TRBV28; possibly TRBD2 for D (6 bases). Germline assignment: CDR1 MDHEN and CDR2 SYDVKM. V gave up 3 bases and J gave up 5 bases, with 14 bases separating them. The length of the CDR3 is 14 residues. For the CDR3, the DNA is TGTGCCAGCAGTTTCTCGATCGGGAGAGACGAGCAGTACTTC. It codes for CASSFSIGRDEQYF.

The chain carries TRBV19 and TRBJ1-4, with D perhaps TRBD1 (6 bases). V was pared by 6 bases and J by 0 bases, with 8 bases between. The length of the CDR3 is 14 residues. The germline gives CDR1 LNHDA, CDR2 SQIVND (reference sequence). The CDR3, as DNA: TGTGCCAGTAGACCAGGGGCAACTAATGAAAAACTGTTTTTT. It translates to CASRPGATNEKLFF.

The chain combines TRBV2 with TRBJ1-1; 8 nucleotides align to TRBD1. The germline gives CDR1 SNHLY, CDR2 FYNNEI. This CDR3 contains 16 residues. With V trimmed by 10 bases and J by 0 bases, 13 bases remained unmatched. The DNA for the CDR3 is TGTGCCACGCCCCGGACAGGGCGAATAATGAACACTGAAGCTTTCTTT. Its translation: CATPRTGRIMNTEAFF.